This TCR beta chain was obtained from a study of blood T cell repertoires in COVID-19. Study-wide background: Samples taken during acute and convalescent COVID-19 were collected in the United States, Italy and Spain. Sources were T cells, B-cell-depleted T cells, or PBMCs; the material itself was cDNA or gDNA.

Original processing notes: Reference gene primers were amplified, and this amplification served to estimate nucleated cell counts. The assay was immunoSEQ multiplex PCR, and TCRdb's table has in-frame clones only and misses some. That table supplies the V and J calls and clone size; D and trimming were determined from the DNA. The data contain tens of thousands of clones, about 76% of them singletons. Trimming stripped 6 bases from V and 3 bases from J, with 17 bases between. The germline gives CDR1 MGHDK, CDR2 SYGVNS. The CDR3 covers 15 residues. This chain joins TRBV25-1 and TRBJ1-1, with unresolved D. Sequencing input: peripheral blood. This TCR derives from a man aged 80 or over with acute or convalescent COVID-19. The chain's CDR3 is CASRGDEGAHTEAFF. CDR3 nucleotide sequence: TGTGCCAGCAGGGGAGACGAAGGAGCCCACACTGAAGCTTTCTTT.